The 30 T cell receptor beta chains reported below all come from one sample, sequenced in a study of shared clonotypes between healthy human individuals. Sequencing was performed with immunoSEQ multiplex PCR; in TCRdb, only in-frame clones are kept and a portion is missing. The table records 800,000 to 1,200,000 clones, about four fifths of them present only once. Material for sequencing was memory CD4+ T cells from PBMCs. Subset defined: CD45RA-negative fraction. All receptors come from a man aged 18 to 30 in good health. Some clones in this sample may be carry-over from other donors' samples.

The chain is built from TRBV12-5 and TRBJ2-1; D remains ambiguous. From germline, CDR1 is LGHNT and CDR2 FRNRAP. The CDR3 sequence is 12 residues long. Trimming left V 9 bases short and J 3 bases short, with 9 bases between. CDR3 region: CASCQDYNEQFF. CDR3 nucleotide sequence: TGTGCTAGCTGTCAGGACTACAATGAGCAGTTCTTC.

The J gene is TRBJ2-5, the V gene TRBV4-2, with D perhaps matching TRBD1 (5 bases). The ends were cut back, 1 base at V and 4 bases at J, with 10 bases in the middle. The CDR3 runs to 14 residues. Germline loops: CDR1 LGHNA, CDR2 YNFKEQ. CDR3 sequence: CASSQGQGSETQYF. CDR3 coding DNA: TGTGCCAGCAGCCAAGGGCAGGGCTCAGAGACCCAGTACTTC.

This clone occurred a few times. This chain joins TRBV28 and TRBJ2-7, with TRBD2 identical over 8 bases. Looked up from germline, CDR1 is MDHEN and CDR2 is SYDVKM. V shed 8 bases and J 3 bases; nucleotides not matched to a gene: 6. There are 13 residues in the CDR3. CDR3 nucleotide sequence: TGTGCCAGCTATAGCGGGACGAACTACGAGCAGTACTTC. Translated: CASYSGTNYEQYF. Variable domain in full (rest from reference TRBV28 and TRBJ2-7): DVKVTQSSRYLVKRTGEKVFLECVQDMDHENMFWYRQDPGLGLRLIYFSYDVKMKEKGDIPEGYSVSREKKERFSLILESASTNQTSMYLCASYSGTNYEQYFGPGTRLTVT.

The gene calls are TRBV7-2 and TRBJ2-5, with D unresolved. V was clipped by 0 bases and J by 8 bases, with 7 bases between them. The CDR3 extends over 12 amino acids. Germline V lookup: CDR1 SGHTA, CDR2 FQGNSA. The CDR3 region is CASSLAIGTQYF. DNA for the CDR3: TGTGCCAGCAGCTTAGCGATTGGAACCCAGTACTTC. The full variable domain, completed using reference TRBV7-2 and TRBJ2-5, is GAGVSQSPSNKVTEKGKDVELRCDPISGHTALYWYRQSLGQGLEFLIYFQGNSAPDKSGLPSDRFSAERTGGSVSTLTIQRTQQEDSAVYLCASSLAIGTQYFGPGTRLLVL.

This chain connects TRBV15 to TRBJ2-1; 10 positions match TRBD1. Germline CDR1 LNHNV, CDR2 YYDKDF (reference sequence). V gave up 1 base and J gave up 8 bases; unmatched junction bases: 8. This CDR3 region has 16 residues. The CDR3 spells CATSRGTGTGVYEQFF. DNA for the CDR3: TGTGCCACCAGCAGAGGGACCGGGACAGGGGTATATGAGCAGTTCTTC.

Written as DNA, the CDR3 is TGTGCCAGTAGTATAGATCCACTCCGCACAGATACGCAGTATTTT. Protein: CASSIDPLRTDTQYF. The rearrangement joins TRBV19 to TRBJ2-3; D gene ambiguous. The germline CDR1 and CDR2 sequences are LNHDA and SQIVND (reference sequence). The CDR3 contains 15 residues. Trimming stripped 0 bases from V and 1 base from J, with 8 bases between.

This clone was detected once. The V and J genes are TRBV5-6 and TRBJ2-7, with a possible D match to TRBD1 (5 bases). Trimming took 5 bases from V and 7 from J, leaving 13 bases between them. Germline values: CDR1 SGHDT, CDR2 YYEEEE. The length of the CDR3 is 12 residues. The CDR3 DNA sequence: TGTGCCAGCAGTGACCAGGGTAATGAGCAGTACTTC. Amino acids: CASSDQGNEQYF.

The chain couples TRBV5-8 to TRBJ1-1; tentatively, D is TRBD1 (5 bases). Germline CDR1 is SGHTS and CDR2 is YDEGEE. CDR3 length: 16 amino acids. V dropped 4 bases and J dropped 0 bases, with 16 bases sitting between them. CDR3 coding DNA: TGTGCCAGCAGCCAAACGGGGGGTTCAGTGAACACTGAAGCTTTCTTT. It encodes CASSQTGGSVNTEAFF.

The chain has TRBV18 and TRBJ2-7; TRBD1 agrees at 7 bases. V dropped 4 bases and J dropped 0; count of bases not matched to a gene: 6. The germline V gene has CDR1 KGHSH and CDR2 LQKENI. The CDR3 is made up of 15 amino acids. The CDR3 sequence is CASSRLQGSSYEQYF. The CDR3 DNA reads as TGTGCCAGCTCACGGTTACAGGGGTCCTCCTACGAGCAGTACTTC.

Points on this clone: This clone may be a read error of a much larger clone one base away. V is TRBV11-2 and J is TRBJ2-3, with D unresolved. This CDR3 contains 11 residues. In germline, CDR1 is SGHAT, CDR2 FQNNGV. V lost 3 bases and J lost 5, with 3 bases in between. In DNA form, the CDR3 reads TGTGCCAGCAGCTTGGGAGATACGCAGTATTTT. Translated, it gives CASSLGDTQYF.

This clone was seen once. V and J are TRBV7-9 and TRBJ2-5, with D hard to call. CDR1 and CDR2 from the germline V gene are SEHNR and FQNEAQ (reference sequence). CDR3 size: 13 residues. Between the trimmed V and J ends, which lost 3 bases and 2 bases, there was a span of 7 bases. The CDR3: CASSFFSQETQYF. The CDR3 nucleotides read TGTGCCAGCAGCTTCTTCAGTCAAGAGACCCAGTACTTC.

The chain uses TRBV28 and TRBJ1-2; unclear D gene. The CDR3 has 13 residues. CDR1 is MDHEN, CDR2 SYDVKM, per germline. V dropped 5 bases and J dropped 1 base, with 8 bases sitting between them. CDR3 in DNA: TGTGCCAGCAGTCCCGGCATTAACTATGGCTACACCTTC. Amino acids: CASSPGINYGYTF.

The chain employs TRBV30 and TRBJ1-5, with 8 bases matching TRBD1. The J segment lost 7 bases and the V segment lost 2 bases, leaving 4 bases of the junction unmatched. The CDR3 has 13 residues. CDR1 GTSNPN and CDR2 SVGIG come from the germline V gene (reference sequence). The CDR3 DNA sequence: TGTGCCTGGAGTCCCAACAGGGGGCAGCCCCAGCATTTT. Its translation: CAWSPNRGQPQHF.

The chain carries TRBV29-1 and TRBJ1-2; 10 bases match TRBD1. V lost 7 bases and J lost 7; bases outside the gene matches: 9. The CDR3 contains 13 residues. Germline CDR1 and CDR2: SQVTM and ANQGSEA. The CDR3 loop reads CSGGDRGFGGYTF. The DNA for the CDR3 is TGCAGCGGTGGGGACAGGGGTTTCGGTGGCTACACCTTC.

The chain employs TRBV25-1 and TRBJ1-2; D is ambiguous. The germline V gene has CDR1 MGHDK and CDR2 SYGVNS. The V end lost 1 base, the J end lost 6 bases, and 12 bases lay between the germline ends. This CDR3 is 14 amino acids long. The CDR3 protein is CASSEWFRGDGYTF. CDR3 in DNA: TGTGCCAGCAGTGAATGGTTCCGTGGCGATGGCTACACCTTC.

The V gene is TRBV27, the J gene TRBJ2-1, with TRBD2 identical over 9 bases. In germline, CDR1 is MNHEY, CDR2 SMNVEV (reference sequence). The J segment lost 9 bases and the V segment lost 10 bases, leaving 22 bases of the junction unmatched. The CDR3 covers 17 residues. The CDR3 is CAKPRAGSGSSPCEQFF. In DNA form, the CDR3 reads TGTGCCAAGCCGAGGGCGGGTAGCGGGAGTAGCCCCTGTGAGCAGTTCTTC.

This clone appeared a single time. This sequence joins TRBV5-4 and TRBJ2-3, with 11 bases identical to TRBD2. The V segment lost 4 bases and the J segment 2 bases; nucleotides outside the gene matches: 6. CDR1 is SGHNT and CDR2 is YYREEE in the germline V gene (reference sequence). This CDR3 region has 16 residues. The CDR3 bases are TGTGCCAGCAGCCCGGGACTAGCGGATAACACAGATACGCAGTATTTT. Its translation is CASSPGLADNTDTQYF. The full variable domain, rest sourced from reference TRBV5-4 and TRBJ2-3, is ETGVTQSPTHLIKTRGQQVTLRCSSQSGHNTVSWYQQALGQGPQFIFQYYREEENGRGNFPPRFSGLQFPNYSSELNVNALELDDSALYLCASSPGLADNTDTQYFGPGTRLTVL.

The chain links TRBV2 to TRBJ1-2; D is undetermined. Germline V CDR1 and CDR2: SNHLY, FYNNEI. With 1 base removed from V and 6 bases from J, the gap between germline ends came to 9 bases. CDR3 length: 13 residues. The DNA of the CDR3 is TGTGCCAGCAGTGAAGGGACGCGGAATGGCTACACCTTC. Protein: CASSEGTRNGYTF.

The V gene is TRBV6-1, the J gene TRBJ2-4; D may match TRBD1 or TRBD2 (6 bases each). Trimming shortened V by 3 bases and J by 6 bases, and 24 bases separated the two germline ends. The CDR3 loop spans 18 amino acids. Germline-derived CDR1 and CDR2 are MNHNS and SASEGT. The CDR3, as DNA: TGTGCCAGCAGTGATCTTTTATGGGGGGCGAGTGGGCGAAACATTCAGTACTTC. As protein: CASSDLLWGASGRNIQYF.

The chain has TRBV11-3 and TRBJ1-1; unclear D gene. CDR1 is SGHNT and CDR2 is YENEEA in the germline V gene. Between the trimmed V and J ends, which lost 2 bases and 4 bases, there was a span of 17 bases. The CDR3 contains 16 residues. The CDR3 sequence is CASSLFWRAEGTEAFF. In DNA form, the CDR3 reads TGTGCCAGCAGCTTATTTTGGAGGGCCGAGGGCACTGAAGCTTTCTTT.

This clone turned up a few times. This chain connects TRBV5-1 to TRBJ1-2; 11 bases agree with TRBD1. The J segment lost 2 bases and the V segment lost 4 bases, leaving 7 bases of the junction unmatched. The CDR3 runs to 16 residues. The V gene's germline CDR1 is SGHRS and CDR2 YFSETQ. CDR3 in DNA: TGCGCCAGCAGCGAAGGGACAGGGGGTTCCAACTATGGCTACACCTTC. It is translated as CASSEGTGGSNYGYTF.

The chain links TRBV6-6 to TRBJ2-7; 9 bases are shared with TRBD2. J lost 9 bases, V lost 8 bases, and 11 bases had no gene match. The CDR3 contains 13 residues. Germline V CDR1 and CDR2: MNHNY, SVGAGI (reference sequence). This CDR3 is CASQVAGVLWQYF. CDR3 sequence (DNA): TGTGCCAGCCAGGTAGCGGGAGTCCTATGGCAGTACTTC.

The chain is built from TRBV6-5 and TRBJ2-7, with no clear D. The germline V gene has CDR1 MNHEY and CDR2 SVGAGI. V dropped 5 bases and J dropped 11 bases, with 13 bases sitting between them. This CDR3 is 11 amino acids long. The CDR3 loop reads CASSSQSREYF. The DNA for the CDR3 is TGTGCCAGCAGTAGTCAGAGTCGGGAGTACTTC.

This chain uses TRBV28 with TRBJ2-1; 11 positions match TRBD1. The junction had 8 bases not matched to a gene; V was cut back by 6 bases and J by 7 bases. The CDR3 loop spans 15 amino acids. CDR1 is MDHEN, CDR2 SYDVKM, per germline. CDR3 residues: CASSQSGQGANEQFF. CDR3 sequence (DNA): TGTGCCAGCAGCCAATCCGGACAGGGGGCAAATGAGCAGTTCTTC.

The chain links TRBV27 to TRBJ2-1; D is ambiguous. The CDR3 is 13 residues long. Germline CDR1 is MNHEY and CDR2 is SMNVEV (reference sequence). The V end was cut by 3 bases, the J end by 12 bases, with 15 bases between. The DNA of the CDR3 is TGTGCCAGCAGTTTCCTCGACATTAGGATGCAGTTCTTC. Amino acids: CASSFLDIRMQFF.

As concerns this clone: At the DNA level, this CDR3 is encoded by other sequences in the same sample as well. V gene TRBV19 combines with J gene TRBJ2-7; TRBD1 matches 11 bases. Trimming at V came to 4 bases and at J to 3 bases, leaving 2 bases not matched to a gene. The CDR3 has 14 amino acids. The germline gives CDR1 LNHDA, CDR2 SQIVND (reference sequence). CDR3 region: CASSRTGGNYEQYF. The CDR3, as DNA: TGTGCCAGTAGTAGGACAGGGGGCAACTACGAGCAGTACTTC. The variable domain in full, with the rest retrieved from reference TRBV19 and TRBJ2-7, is DGGITQSPKYLFRKEGQNVTLSCEQNLNHDAMYWYRQDPGQGLRLIYYSQIVNDFQKGDIAEGYSVSREKKESFPLTVTSAQKNPTAFYLCASSRTGGNYEQYFGPGTRLTVT.

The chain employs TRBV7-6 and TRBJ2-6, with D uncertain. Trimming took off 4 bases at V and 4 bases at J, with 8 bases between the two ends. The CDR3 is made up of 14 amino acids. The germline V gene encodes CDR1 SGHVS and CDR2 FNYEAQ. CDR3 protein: CASSYSYGANVLTF. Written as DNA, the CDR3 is TGTGCCAGCAGCTATTCCTACGGGGCCAACGTCCTGACTTTC.

The CDR3 sequence is CSVRDRQNTGELFF. The CDR3 DNA follows: TGCAGCGTCCGGGACAGACAGAACACCGGGGAGCTGTTTTTT. This rearrangement joins TRBV29-1 to TRBJ2-2; 7 positions match TRBD1. V was clipped by 6 bases and J by 1 base; unmatched bases: 5. CDR1 is SQVTM and CDR2 is ANQGSEA in the germline V gene. The CDR3 extends over 14 amino acids.

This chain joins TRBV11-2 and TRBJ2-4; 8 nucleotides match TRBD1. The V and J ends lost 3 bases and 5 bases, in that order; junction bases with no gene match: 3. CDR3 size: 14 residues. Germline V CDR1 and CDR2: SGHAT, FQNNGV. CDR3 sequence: CASSFGQGQNIQYF. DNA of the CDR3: TGTGCCAGCAGCTTCGGACAGGGACAAAACATTCAGTACTTC. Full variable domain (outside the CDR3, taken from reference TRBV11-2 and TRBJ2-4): EAGVAQSPRYKIIEKRQSVAFWCNPISGHATLYWYQQILGQGPKLLIQFQNNGVVDDSQLPKDRFSAERLKGVDSTLKIQPAKLEDSAVYLCASSFGQGQNIQYFGAGTRLSVL.

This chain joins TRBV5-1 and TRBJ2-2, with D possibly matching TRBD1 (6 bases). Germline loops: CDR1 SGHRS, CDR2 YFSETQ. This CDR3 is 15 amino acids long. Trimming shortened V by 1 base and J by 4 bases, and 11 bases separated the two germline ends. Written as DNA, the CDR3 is TGCGCCAGCAGCTTGTTCCAGGGGCCCACCGGGGAGCTGTTTTTT. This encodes CASSLFQGPTGELFF.